A selection of T cell receptor beta chains follows, all from one sample in a study of shared T cell receptors in the human thymus. Using immunoSEQ multiplex PCR, the repertoire was profiled, and TCRdb retains in-frame clones only, with some absent. The table includes hundreds of thousands of clones, 85% to 90% detected once. This sample also belongs to another study, concerning human thymus T cells.

The specimen was thymocytes. Receptors were obtained from a boy under two years old with a congenital heart defect. The CDR3 runs from the conserved cysteine through the conserved F or W. D genes are given only for firm matches.

j_call,v_call,d_call,cdr3_aa
TRBJ1-4,TRBV30,TRBD1,CAWRLGQGSEKLFF
TRBJ2-7,TRBV19,TRBD2,CASSMGSSGINSYEQYF
TRBJ2-1,TRBV6-4,TRBD2,CASSDTIAGAEQFF
TRBJ2-5,TRBV14,-,CASSHQGAETQYF
TRBJ2-3,TRBV7-9,TRBD1,CASSPNRQGTDTQYF
TRBJ1-2,TRBV10-3,-,CAISLHQGIGANYGYTF
TRBJ2-5,TRBV2,TRBD1,CASSEGQGRMATQYF
TRBJ2-2,TRBV19,TRBD1,CASTYLRGRTGELFF
TRBJ2-5,TRBV28,TRBD2,CASSPHGGTSEETQYF
TRBJ2-3,TRBV10-3,-,CAIKELEAPDTQYF
TRBJ2-1,TRBV4-3,-,CASSQAGENVSYNEQFF
TRBJ2-5,TRBV20-1,-,CSAPIGETQYF
TRBJ2-1,TRBV20-1,-,CSARGRHEQFF
TRBJ2-7,TRBV4-2,TRBD2,CASSQTSGSSYEQYF
TRBJ2-2,TRBV7-9,TRBD2,CASSRLAGAGDTGELFF
TRBJ2-1,TRBV4-3,-,CASSHPPRNEQFF
TRBJ2-1,TRBV28,TRBD2,CVSSFLAGRNNEQFF
TRBJ2-5,TRBV27,TRBD1,CASSLGQGRETQYF
TRBJ2-3,TRBV29-1,TRBD2,CSVIGREGGPDTQYF
TRBJ2-7,TRBV7-2,TRBD2,CAGSPGGRAYEQYF
TRBJ2-3,TRBV7-2,-,CASSLEVLALTDTQYF
TRBJ2-5,TRBV7-8,-,CASSLVSPGETQYF
TRBJ2-5,TRBV5-4,TRBD2,CASSWGSTGQREGQETQYF
TRBJ1-5,TRBV28,-,CASEQGRGQPQHF
TRBJ2-1,TRBV4-2,TRBD2,CASSQDERDAYNEQFF
TRBJ2-2,TRBV19,-,CASSGVWRENTGELFF
TRBJ2-3,TRBV19,-,CASRRVGTKSTDTQYF
TRBJ2-5,TRBV9,TRBD1,CASSPRGETQYF
TRBJ1-1,TRBV19,-,CASSIAGGEGMNTEAFF
TRBJ2-7,TRBV28,-,CASSVSYEQYF
TRBJ1-2,TRBV28,-,CASSFLPGGNYGYTF
TRBJ1-4,TRBV6-5,-,CAAGGGDRGGKLFF
TRBJ2-1,TRBV19,TRBD2,CASSLAGGRGNEQFF
TRBJ2-2,TRBV2,-,CASRFDRTQFGELFF
TRBJ2-2,TRBV5-6,TRBD2,CASRGSGSTGELFF
TRBJ2-1,TRBV5-6,TRBD1,CASSQKAGTGVTYNEQFF
TRBJ1-5,TRBV28,TRBD1,CASSLWVTQGLGQPQHF
TRBJ1-2,TRBV6-5,-,CASRDSGSGYTF
TRBJ1-5,TRBV27,-,CASRRWGGQPQHF
TRBJ2-4,TRBV4-2,TRBD1,CASSPGGQGAGAKNIQYF
TRBJ2-5,TRBV6-1,-,CASSVLQGDETQYF
TRBJ1-5,TRBV27,-,CASSLSGESSNQPQHF
TRBJ1-5,TRBV27,-,CASSLSAGSTSNQPQHF
TRBJ1-5,TRBV5-4,-,CASSKTGCYSNQPQHF
TRBJ2-7,TRBV27,TRBD1,CASSRTGQGSEQYF
TRBJ2-7,TRBV27,TRBD1,CASSLSPHEGTGTYEQYF
TRBJ2-2,TRBV28,-,CASRARGTGELFF
TRBJ2-7,TRBV14,TRBD1,CASSPTGQGANEQYF